This TCR beta chain was sequenced in a study of blood T cell repertoires in COVID-19. Original processing methods: Cell counts per sample came from amplifying reference gene primers. The repertoire was sequenced with immunoSEQ multiplex PCR; TCRdb's copy has only in-frame clones and lacks some. Clone size and V and J calls were adopted from that table, with D and trimming inferred from the DNA. The repertoire holds approximately 81,000 clones, around 89% seen once, with 0.95% to 1.5% in the top ten. The V segment lost 7 bases and the J segment 0 bases; nucleotides outside the gene matches: 5. Germline assignment: CDR1 ENHRY and CDR2 SYGVKD. The CDR3 is 15 residues long.

V usage is TRBV10-3 and J usage is TRBJ1-3; 8 nucleotides agree with TRBD1. Sequences were obtained from PBMCs or T cells enriched from blood (not recorded which). The sequence was obtained from a woman aged 50 to 60 with acute COVID-19. The CDR3 spells CAITQGQDSGNTIYF. CDR3 nucleotides: TGTGCCATCACCCAGGGACAGGACTCTGGAAACACCATATATTTT.